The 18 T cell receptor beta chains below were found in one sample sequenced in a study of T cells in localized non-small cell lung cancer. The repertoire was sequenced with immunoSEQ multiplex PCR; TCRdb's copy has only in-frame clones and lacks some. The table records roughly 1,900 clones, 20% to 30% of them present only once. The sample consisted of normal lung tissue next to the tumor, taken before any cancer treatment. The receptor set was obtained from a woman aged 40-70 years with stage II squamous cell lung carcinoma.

The chain's CDR3 is CASSQGLARTDTQYF. The CDR3 DNA is TGTGCCAGCAGCCAAGGACTAGCCCGCACAGATACGCAGTATTTT. The chain recombines TRBV11-3 with TRBJ2-3, with 8 bases that match TRBD2. CDR1 and CDR2 from the germline V gene are SGHNT and YENEEA. V lost 5 bases, J lost 1 base, and 5 bases stayed unmatched. The CDR3 runs to 15 residues.

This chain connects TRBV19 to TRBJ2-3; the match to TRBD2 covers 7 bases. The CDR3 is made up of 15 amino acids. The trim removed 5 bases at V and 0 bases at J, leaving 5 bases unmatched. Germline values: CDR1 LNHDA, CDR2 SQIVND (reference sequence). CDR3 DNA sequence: TGTGCCAGTAGTTCTAGCGGATTTAGCACAGATACGCAGTATTTT. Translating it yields CASSSSGFSTDTQYF. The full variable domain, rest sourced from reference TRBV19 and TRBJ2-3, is DGGITQSPKYLFRKEGQNVTLSCEQNLNHDAMYWYRQDPGQGLRLIYYSQIVNDFQKGDIAEGYSVSREKKESFPLTVTSAQKNPTAFYLCASSSSGFSTDTQYFGPGTRLTVL.

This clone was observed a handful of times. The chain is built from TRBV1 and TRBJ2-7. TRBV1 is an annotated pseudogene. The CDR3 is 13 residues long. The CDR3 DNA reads TGCGCCAGCAGCCAAGATGGGGCCTACGAGCAGTACTTC. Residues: CASSQDGAYEQYF.

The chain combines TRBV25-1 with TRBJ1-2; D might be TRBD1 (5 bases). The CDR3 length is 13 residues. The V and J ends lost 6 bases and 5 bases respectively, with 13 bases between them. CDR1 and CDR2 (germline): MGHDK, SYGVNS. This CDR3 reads CASSEGQLYGYTF. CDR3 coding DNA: TGTGCCAGCAGCGAGGGGCAGCTTTATGGCTACACCTTC.

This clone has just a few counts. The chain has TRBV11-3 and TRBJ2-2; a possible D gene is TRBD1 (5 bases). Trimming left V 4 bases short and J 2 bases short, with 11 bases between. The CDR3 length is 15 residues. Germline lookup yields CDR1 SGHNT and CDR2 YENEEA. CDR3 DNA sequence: TGTGCCAGCAGCTACGGGCAGGGCAACACCGGGGAGCTGTTTTTT. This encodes CASSYGQGNTGELFF. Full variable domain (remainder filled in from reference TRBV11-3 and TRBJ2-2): EAGVVQSPRYKIIEKKQPVAFWCNPISGHNTLYWYLQNLGQGPELLIRYENEEAVDDSQLPKDRFSAERLKGVDSTLKIQPAELGDSAVYLCASSYGQGNTGELFFGEGSRLTVL.

In nucleotides, the CDR3 is TGTGCCAGTAGTATTCTCGCGGGAGGGGACGCTGAGCAGTTCTTC. It codes for CASSILAGGDAEQFF. This chain joins TRBV19 and TRBJ2-1, with 9 bases matching TRBD2. CDR1 and CDR2 from the germline V gene are LNHDA and SQIVND (reference sequence). The CDR3 is made up of 15 amino acids. J gave up 9 bases and V 3 bases, and 9 bases lay outside the gene matches. The variable domain in full, with the rest retrieved from reference TRBV19 and TRBJ2-1, is DGGITQSPKYLFRKEGQNVTLSCEQNLNHDAMYWYRQDPGQGLRLIYYSQIVNDFQKGDIAEGYSVSREKKESFPLTVTSAQKNPTAFYLCASSILAGGDAEQFFGPGTRLTVL.

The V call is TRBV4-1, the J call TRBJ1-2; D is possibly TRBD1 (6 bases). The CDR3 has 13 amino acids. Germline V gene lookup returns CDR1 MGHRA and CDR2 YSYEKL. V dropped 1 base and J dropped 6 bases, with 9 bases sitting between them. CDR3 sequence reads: CASSQAGEHGYTF. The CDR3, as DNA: TGCGCCAGCAGCCAAGCAGGGGAACATGGCTACACCTTC.

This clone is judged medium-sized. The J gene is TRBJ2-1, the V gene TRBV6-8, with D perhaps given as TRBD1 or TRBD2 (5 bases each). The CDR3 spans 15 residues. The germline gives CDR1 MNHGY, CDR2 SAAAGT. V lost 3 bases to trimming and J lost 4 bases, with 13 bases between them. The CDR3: CASSYLGPGYNEQFF. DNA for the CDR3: TGTGCCAGCAGTTATTTGGGACCAGGGTACAATGAGCAGTTCTTC.

The CDR3 sequence is CASSRDRTTGNTIYF. CDR3 in DNA: TGTGCCAGCTCAAGGGACAGGACGACTGGAAACACCATATATTTT. V is TRBV18 and J is TRBJ1-3; 8 nucleotides line up with TRBD1. CDR1 and CDR2 from the germline V gene are KGHSH and LQKENI. The CDR3 is 15 amino acids. J lost 2 bases, V lost 5 bases, and 5 bases had no gene match.

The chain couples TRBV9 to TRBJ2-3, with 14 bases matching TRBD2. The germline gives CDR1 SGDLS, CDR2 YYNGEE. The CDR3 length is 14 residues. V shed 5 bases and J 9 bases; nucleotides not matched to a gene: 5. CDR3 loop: CASSATSGRVTQYF. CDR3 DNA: TGTGCCAGCAGTGCGACTAGCGGGAGGGTCACGCAGTATTTT.

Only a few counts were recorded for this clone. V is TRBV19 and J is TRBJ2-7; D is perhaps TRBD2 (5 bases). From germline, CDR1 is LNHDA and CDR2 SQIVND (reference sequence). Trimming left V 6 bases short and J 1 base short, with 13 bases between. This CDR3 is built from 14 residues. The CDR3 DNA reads TGTGCCAGTAGCGCTGACTACGCGTCCTACGAGCAGTACTTC. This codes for CASSADYASYEQYF.

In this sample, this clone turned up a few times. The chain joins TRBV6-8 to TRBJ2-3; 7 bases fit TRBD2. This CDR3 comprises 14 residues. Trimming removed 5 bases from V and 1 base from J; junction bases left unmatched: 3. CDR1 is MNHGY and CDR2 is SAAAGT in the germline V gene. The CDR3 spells CASSDRGGTDTQYF. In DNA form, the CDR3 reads TGTGCCAGCAGTGACCGGGGGGGCACAGATACGCAGTATTTT.

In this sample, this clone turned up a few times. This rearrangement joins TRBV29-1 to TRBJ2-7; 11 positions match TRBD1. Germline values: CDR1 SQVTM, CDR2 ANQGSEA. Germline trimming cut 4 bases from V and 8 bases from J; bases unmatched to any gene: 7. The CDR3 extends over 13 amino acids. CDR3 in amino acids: CSVVGTGGTKQYF. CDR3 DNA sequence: TGCAGCGTTGTCGGGACAGGGGGTACGAAGCAGTACTTC.

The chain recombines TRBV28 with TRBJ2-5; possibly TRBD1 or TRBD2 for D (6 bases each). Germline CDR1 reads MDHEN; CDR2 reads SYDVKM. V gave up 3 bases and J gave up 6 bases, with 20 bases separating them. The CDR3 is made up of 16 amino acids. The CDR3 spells CASSFYPGARVQTQYF. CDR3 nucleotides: TGTGCCAGCAGTTTCTACCCGGGGGCGCGCGTTCAGACCCAGTACTTC.

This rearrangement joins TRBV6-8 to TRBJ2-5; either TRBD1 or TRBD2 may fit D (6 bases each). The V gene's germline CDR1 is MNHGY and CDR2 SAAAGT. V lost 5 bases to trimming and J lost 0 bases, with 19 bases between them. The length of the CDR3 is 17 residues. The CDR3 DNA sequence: TGTGCCAGCAGTGATTTTATCGGAGGGACAAACCAAGAGACCCAGTACTTC. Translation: CASSDFIGGTNQETQYF.

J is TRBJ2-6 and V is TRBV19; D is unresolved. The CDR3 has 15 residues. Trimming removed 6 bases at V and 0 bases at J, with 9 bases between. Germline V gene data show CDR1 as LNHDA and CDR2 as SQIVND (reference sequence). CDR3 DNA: TGTGCCAGTAGAACCGCAGCCTCTGGGGCCAACGTCCTGACTTTC. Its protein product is CASRTAASGANVLTF.

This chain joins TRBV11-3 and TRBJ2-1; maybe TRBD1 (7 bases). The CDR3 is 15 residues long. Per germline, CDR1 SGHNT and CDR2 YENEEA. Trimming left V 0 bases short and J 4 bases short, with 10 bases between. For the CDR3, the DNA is TGTGCCAGCAGCTTAGAGCAGGGGGGATACAATGAGCAGTTCTTC. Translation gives CASSLEQGGYNEQFF. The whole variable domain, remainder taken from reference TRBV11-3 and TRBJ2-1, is EAGVVQSPRYKIIEKKQPVAFWCNPISGHNTLYWYLQNLGQGPELLIRYENEEAVDDSQLPKDRFSAERLKGVDSTLKIQPAELGDSAVYLCASSLEQGGYNEQFFGPGTRLTVL.

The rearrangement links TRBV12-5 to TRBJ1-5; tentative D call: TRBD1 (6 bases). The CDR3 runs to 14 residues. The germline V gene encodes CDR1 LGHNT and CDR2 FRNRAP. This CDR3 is CASNSGGIGQPQHF. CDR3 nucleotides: TGTGCCAGCAATTCGGGGGGCATCGGTCAGCCCCAGCATTTT.